The 25 T cell receptor beta chains presented below share a single source sample, sequenced in a study of cytomegalovirus exposure and HLA in healthy donors (dated 2017 in TCRdb). Library creation used the immunoSEQ multiplex PCR assay. The multiplex PCR relied on a mix of 60 forward primers for TCR Vbeta segments and 13 reverse primers for TCR Jbeta segments. TCRdb carries this immuneACCESS record with in-frame sequences only. Its versions omit some clonotypes, under half of them owing to an unresolved V gene in the studies checked, with the rest unexplained. The sample table records around 63,000 clones; approximately 80% of these occur just once. Under 3% of the sample is taken by the ten largest. The sample was PBMCs. All receptors come from a woman aged 25 to 39 in good health and CMV-seronegative.

A single count supports this clone. V usage is TRBV5-1 and J usage is TRBJ2-5; a possible D gene is TRBD2 (6 bases). V lost 6 bases and J lost 4, with 19 bases in between. This CDR3 is built from 15 residues. Germline CDR1 SGHRS, CDR2 YFSETQ. This CDR3 reads CASTPGETFRETQYF. The CDR3 bases are TGCGCCAGCACCCCGGGGGAAACGTTCCGAGAGACCCAGTACTTC.

The rearrangement uses TRBV6-1 and TRBJ2-1; 12 bases match TRBD2. The CDR3 has 15 residues. V trimming: 5 bases; J trimming: 10 bases; junction bases outside the gene matches: 9. Germline CDR1 is MNHNS and CDR2 is SASEGT. CDR3 sequence reads: CASSLTSGRRREQFF. DNA of the CDR3: TGTGCCAGCAGTCTAACTAGCGGGAGGCGCCGGGAGCAGTTCTTC.

This clone turned up a few times. The chain couples TRBV30 to TRBJ2-7; TRBD2 matches at 7 bases. The germline V gene encodes CDR1 GTSNPN and CDR2 SVGIG (reference sequence). The CDR3 has 14 amino acids. V shed 2 bases, J shed 2 bases, and the junction held 6 bases outside the gene matches. The CDR3 region has the DNA TGTGCCTGGAGTCGGGGGGAGGGCCCCTACGAGCAGTACGTC. Amino acids: CAWSRGEGPYEQYV.

The chain combines TRBV7-2 with TRBJ2-2, with no clear D. The CDR3 has 14 residues. Germline V lookup: CDR1 SGHTA, CDR2 FQGNSA. V gave up 2 bases and J gave up 7 bases, with 11 bases separating them. The CDR3 DNA is TGTGCCAGCAGCTTAAGTTTCGGTAGCGGGGAGCTGTTTTTT. Its protein is CASSLSFGSGELFF. The full variable domain, in which reference TRBV7-2 and TRBJ2-2 provide the parts outside the CDR3, is GAGVSQSPSNKVTEKGKDVELRCDPISGHTALYWYRQSLGQGLEFLIYFQGNSAPDKSGLPSDRFSAERTGGSVSTLTIQRTQQEDSAVYLCASSLSFGSGELFFGEGSRLTVL.

This clone was counted only a few times. At one end the junction does not follow the germline gene, possibly because of a read error. The chain couples TRBV5-8 to TRBJ2-1; 10 nucleotides agree with TRBD1. The CDR3 is 15 residues long. CDR1 and CDR2 (germline): SGHTS, YDEGEE. The CDR3 spells CASSSTGGSHNEQFF. CDR3 coding DNA: TGTGCCAGCAGCTCGACAGGGGGCTCCCACAATGAGCAGTTCTTC. The whole variable domain, filled in from reference TRBV5-8 and TRBJ2-1, reads EAGVTQSPTHLIKTRGQQATLRCSPISGHTSVYWYQQALGLGLQFLLWYDEGEERNRGNFPPRFSGRQFPNYSSELNVNALELEDSALYLCASSSTGGSHNEQFFGPGTRLTVL.

This chain uses TRBV11-2 with TRBJ1-4, with D unresolved. The CDR3 length is 13 residues. Trimming removed 1 base from V and 4 bases from J, with 4 bases in between. Germline V lookup: CDR1 SGHAT, CDR2 FQNNGV. CDR3 loop: CASSLAINEKLFF. In nucleotides, the CDR3 is TGTGCCAGCAGCTTAGCCATTAATGAAAAACTGTTTTTT.

The chain couples TRBV7-9 to TRBJ1-1; perhaps TRBD1 as D (6 bases). Trimming cost V 7 bases and J 2 bases, with 14 bases left between them. This CDR3 comprises 14 residues. The germline CDR1 and CDR2 sequences are SEHNR and FQNEAQ (reference sequence). As DNA, the CDR3 is TGTGCCAGCACCCGAGCAGGGGTAAACACTGAAGCTTTCTTT. It yields the protein CASTRAGVNTEAFF.

The chain uses TRBV9 and TRBJ2-1; 8 bases match TRBD1. Germline V gene data show CDR1 as SGDLS and CDR2 as YYNGEE. The CDR3 sequence is 15 residues long. Trimming took 0 bases from V and 7 from J; bases not matched to a gene: 6. The CDR3 bases are TGTGCCAGCAGCGTAGTTGGGACAGGCTGGAATGAGCAGTTCTTC. It specifies CASSVVGTGWNEQFF.

This chain uses TRBV14 with TRBJ1-1; 7 positions match TRBD1. The CDR3 has 14 residues. V was pared by 3 bases and J by 4 bases, with 5 bases of the junction left unmatched. CDR1 and CDR2 (germline): SGHDN, FVKESK. The CDR3 nucleotides read TGTGCCAGCAGCCAGGTGCCAGGGGGCACTGAAGCTTTCTTT. Translation gives CASSQVPGGTEAFF. The full variable domain, in which reference TRBV14 and TRBJ1-1 provide the parts outside the CDR3, is EAGVTQFPSHSVIEKGQTVTLRCDPISGHDNLYWYRRVMGKEIKFLLHFVKESKQDESGMPNNRFLAERTGGTYSTLKVQPAELEDSGVYFCASSQVPGGTEAFFGQGTRLTVV.

V gene TRBV14 combines with J gene TRBJ2-1; 7 positions match TRBD2. The CDR3 covers 15 residues. The V gene end was trimmed by 1 base and the J gene end by 4 bases; junction bases not matched to a gene: 4. From germline, CDR1 is SGHDN and CDR2 FVKESK. CDR3 protein: CASSQALAKYNEQFF. CDR3 coding DNA: TGTGCCAGCAGCCAAGCACTAGCGAAGTACAATGAGCAGTTCTTC.

On this clone: Other DNA sequences in the same sample also yield this CDR3. The chain joins TRBV6-1 to TRBJ1-2; TRBD1 agrees at 7 bases. The CDR3 totals 16 residues. The V segment lost 1 base and the J segment 1 base; nucleotides outside the gene matches: 6. CDR1 MNHNS and CDR2 SASEGT come from the germline V gene. Written as DNA, the CDR3 is TGTGCCAGCAGTGAAGTTCCGGACAGGCGTAACTATGGCTACACCTTC. It codes for CASSEVPDRRNYGYTF.

The CDR3 DNA reads TGTGCCAGCAGTGACCGGGACAGGGGTGAAGCTTTCTTT. This encodes CASSDRDRGEAFF. This chain uses TRBV6-1 with TRBJ1-1; TRBD1 agrees at 10 bases. This CDR3 comprises 13 residues. Germline V lookup: CDR1 MNHNS, CDR2 SASEGT. With V trimmed by 3 bases and J by 7 bases, 2 bases remained unmatched.

The V and J genes are TRBV5-1 and TRBJ2-3, with a weak D call TRBD2 (6 bases). V was pared by 3 bases and J by 0 bases, with 8 bases between. CDR1 is SGHRS, CDR2 YFSETQ, per germline. CDR3 length equals 14 residues. The CDR3 bases are TGCGCCAGCAGCTCCGGGACTAGCACAGATACGCAGTATTTT. It codes for CASSSGTSTDTQYF.

The V gene is TRBV9, the J gene TRBJ2-3; 8 nucleotides agree with TRBD1. Germline assignment: CDR1 SGDLS and CDR2 YYNGEE. The CDR3 has 14 residues. V lost 6 bases to trimming and J lost 4 bases; unmatched junction nucleotides: 7. Written as DNA, the CDR3 is TGTGCCAGCAACCGTGGACAGGGCGCAGATACGCAGTATTTT. Its protein product is CASNRGQGADTQYF.

The chain uses TRBV6-1 and TRBJ1-1; the D gene is possibly TRBD1 (6 bases). The V end was cut by 5 bases, the J end by 1 base, with 11 bases between. CDR1 and CDR2 (germline): MNHNS, SASEGT. The CDR3 has 14 amino acids. Here the CDR3 reads CASSWEGGNTEAFF. CDR3 DNA: TGTGCCAGCAGTTGGGAGGGGGGGAACACTGAAGCTTTCTTT.

The sample holds a few counts of this clone. The rearrangement links TRBV2 to TRBJ1-2; D is undetermined. V was trimmed by 7 bases and J by 7 bases, leaving 13 bases between them. CDR3 length: 12 residues. Germline V CDR1 and CDR2: SNHLY, FYNNEI. This CDR3 reads CASNGERTGYTF. CDR3 sequence (DNA): TGTGCCAGCAACGGGGAGAGGACTGGCTACACCTTC.

As for this clone: At one end the junction does not follow the germline gene, possibly because of a read error. V is TRBV5-4 and J is TRBJ1-5, with unresolved D. This CDR3 is 13 amino acids long. Looked up from germline, CDR1 is SGHNT and CDR2 is YYREEE (reference sequence). CDR3 in amino acids: CAGSQDGNQPQHF. For the CDR3, the DNA is TGTGCCGGCAGCCAAGACGGGAATCAGCCCCAGCATTTT.

This chain joins TRBV4-1 and TRBJ2-7; perhaps TRBD1 as D (5 bases). The CDR3 runs 16 residues. Per the germline V gene, CDR1 is MGHRA and CDR2 is YSYEKL. Trimming cost V 0 bases and J 0 bases, with 12 bases left between them. CDR3 coding DNA: TGCGCCAGCAGCCAAGATAGTACAGGACCCTCCTACGAGCAGTACTTC. Its translation is CASSQDSTGPSYEQYF.

The V gene is TRBV30, the J gene TRBJ2-5; 9 bases align to TRBD2. CDR1 and CDR2 from the germline V gene are GTSNPN and SVGIG (reference sequence). The CDR3 totals 13 residues. J was trimmed by 3 bases and V by 4 bases; bases with no gene match: 3. As DNA, the CDR3 is TGTGCCTGGACTAGCGGGACAAAAGAGACCCAGTACTTC. This gives the protein CAWTSGTKETQYF.

Only one count was recorded for this clone. CDR3 sequence: CASSPGGRAYEQYV. Written as DNA, the CDR3 is TGTGCCAGCAGCCCGGGCGGCAGGGCCTACGAGCAGTACGTC. The V gene is TRBV7-8, the J gene TRBJ2-7, with D tentatively TRBD1 (5 bases). Germline-derived CDR1 and CDR2 are SGHVS and FQNEAQ. The CDR3 sequence is 14 residues long. Deletions cut 5 bases from V and 2 bases from J, with 13 bases between.

The rearrangement joins TRBV11-3 to TRBJ2-2; 9 positions agree with TRBD1. The CDR3 covers 14 residues. J gave up 3 bases and V 10 bases, and 6 bases lay outside the gene matches. CDR1 is SGHNT, CDR2 YENEEA, per germline. The CDR3 protein is CAIRTGADTGELFF. CDR3 nucleotides: TGTGCCATCCGGACAGGGGCCGACACCGGGGAGCTGTTTTTT.

This clone was detected only a few times. This chain joins TRBV18 and TRBJ2-7, with TRBD2 identical over 7 bases. The J segment lost 0 bases and the V segment lost 5 bases, leaving 1 base of the junction unmatched. This CDR3 comprises 13 residues. The germline gives CDR1 KGHSH, CDR2 LQKENI. CDR3 residues: CASSGTNSYEQYV. In nucleotides, the CDR3 is TGTGCCAGCTCAGGGACTAACTCCTACGAGCAGTACGTC.

The chain joins TRBV10-3 to TRBJ2-1; 7 bases align to TRBD1. Germline assignment: CDR1 ENHRY and CDR2 SYGVKD. CDR3 length equals 13 residues. V lost 7 bases and J lost 5; bases outside the gene matches: 5. CDR3 in DNA: TGTGCCATCACCCGGACAGGTGACAATGAGCAGTTCTTC. Translating gives CAITRTGDNEQFF.

This clone was counted a few times. The chain uses TRBV27 and TRBJ2-3; 14 bases are shared with TRBD2. With 4 bases clipped from V and 8 bases from J, the junction kept 8 bases outside the gene matches. The CDR3 length is 16 residues. Germline assignment: CDR1 MNHEY and CDR2 SMNVEV (reference sequence). This chain's CDR3 is CASSSPGLAGDGTQYF. The DNA of the CDR3 is TGTGCCAGCAGTTCTCCGGGACTAGCGGGGGACGGTACGCAGTATTTT.

The CDR3 protein is CASSVDRTATGELFF. CDR3 coding DNA: TGTGCCAGCAGCGTAGATCGGACAGCCACCGGGGAGCTGTTTTTT. The chain uses TRBV9 and TRBJ2-2; tentatively, D is TRBD1 (6 bases). The CDR3 runs 15 residues. CDR1 SGDLS and CDR2 YYNGEE come from the germline V gene. Trimming cost V 0 bases and J 4 bases, with 10 bases left between them. The whole variable domain, remainder taken from reference TRBV9 and TRBJ2-2, is DSGVTQTPKHLITATGQRVTLRCSPRSGDLSVYWYQQSLDQGLQFLIQYYNGEERAKGNILERFSAQQFPDLHSELNLSSLELGDSALYFCASSVDRTATGELFFGEGSRLTVL.